These T cell receptor beta chains were read from a single sample in a study of monozygotic twins with inflammatory bowel disease. After re-calling the 5' RACE reads, TCRdb lists one entry per CDR3 protein, DNA absent. Recorded for this sample: approximately 100,000 distinct CDR3 sequences. Sequences were obtained from blood. These receptors were obtained from a human donor with ulcerative colitis or Crohn's disease, or a healthy co-twin of an affected twin (not recorded which). The CDR3 runs from the conserved cysteine through the conserved F or W. The order of the fields is CDR3 protein, V gene, J gene.

CAISEGGVSSYEQYF,TRBV10-3,TRBJ2-7
CASSLAPRPGHGYTF,TRBV7-6,TRBJ1-2
CASSQGVQRYEQYF,TRBV4-2,TRBJ2-7
CASSRPGLELSYNEQFF,TRBV27,TRBJ2-1
CASSQGYSRGTQYF,TRBV14,TRBJ2-5
CASRGTGYNQPQHF,TRBV6-1,TRBJ1-5
CSARPTGASRKGYTF,TRBV20-1,TRBJ1-2
CASSQDGYGGTEAFF,TRBV4-3,TRBJ1-1
CASSLGLDGQTQYF,TRBV28,TRBJ2-5
CSVPDATNEKLFF,TRBV29-1,TRBJ1-4